The clone carrying this TCR beta chain was detected only once. What it binds is not known. Relative to the germline gene, one junction end is altered; a read error may explain this. The sample belongs to a study of blood T cells in healthy people across ages. Overall study findings and caveats: In long-lived donors, naive CD4+ cell counts and diversity exceeded those of aged donors.

The germline gives CDR1 MGHRA, CDR2 YSYEKL. The CDR3 is 17 residues long. A J-beta primer mix and a sample-barcoded 5' primer were used in a second PCR of roughly 7 to 12 cycles. Samples each returned at least 2.5 million CDR3-containing paired-end reads. TCRdb re-derived calls from the 5' RACE reads in MiXCR, one entry per CDR3 protein. Counted here are 650,000 to 800,000 distinct CDR3 sequences, around two fifths occurring once; the ten biggest clones make up 15% to 25%. This clonotype was obtained from a man aged 55 to 70 in good health. Sequences were obtained from blood. V and J are TRBV4-1 and TRBJ2-4; D is perhaps TRBD2 (6 bases). CDR3 sequence: CASSQDLPILAKNIQYF. Written as DNA, the CDR3 is TGCGCCAGCAGCCAAGATCTGCCCATACTAGCCAAGAACATTCAGTACTTC.